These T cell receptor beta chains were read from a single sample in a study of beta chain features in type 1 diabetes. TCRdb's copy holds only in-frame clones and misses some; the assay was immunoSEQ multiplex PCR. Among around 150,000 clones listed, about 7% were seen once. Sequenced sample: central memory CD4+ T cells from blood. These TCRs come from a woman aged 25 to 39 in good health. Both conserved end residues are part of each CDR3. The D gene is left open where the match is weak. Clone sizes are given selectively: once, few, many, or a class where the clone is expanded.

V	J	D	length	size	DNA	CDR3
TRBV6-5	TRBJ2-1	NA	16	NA	TGTGCCAGCAGTTACGGCTCCCGATCCCCCTACAATGAGCAGTTCTTC	CASSYGSRSPYNEQFF
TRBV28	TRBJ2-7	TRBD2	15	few	TGTGCCAGCAGTCCCCCAGCGGGAGGGTCCTACGAGCAGTACTTC	CASSPPAGGSYEQYF
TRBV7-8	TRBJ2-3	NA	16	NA	TGTGCCAGCAGCTATACCCTCGACAGGATCACAGATACGCAGTATTTT	CASSYTLDRITDTQYF
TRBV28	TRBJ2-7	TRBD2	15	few	TGTGCCAGCAGAAACTCCGGGACTAGCGGTTACGAGCAGTACTTC	CASRNSGTSGYEQYF
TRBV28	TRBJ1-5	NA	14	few	TGTGCCAGCCACGCCCAGGTGCTTAATCAGCCCCAGCATTTT	CASHAQVLNQPQHF
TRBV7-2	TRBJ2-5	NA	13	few	TGTGCCAGCGGCGACAGAAACCAAGAGACCCAGTACTTC	CASGDRNQETQYF
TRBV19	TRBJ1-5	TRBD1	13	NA	TGTGCCAGCCGACAGGGACAAGATCAGCCCCAGCATTTT	CASRQGQDQPQHF
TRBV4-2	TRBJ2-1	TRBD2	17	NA	TGTGCCAGCAGCCAAGAGGGGACTAGCGGGGGCTCCAGGGAGCAGTTCTTC	CASSQEGTSGGSREQFF
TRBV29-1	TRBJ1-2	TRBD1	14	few	TGCAGCGTCCCACAGGGGGACTCGTCCTATGGCTACACCTTC	CSVPQGDSSYGYTF
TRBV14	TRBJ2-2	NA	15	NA	TGTGCCAGCAGCCGAGACTTCCCGAACACCGGGGAGCTGTTTTTT	CASSRDFPNTGELFF
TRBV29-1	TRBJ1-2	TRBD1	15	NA	TGCAGCGCCAATCTGGGACAGGAAGCTAACTATGGCTACACCTTC	CSANLGQEANYGYTF
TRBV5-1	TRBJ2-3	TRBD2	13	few	TGCGCCAGCAGCTTGGGGGAGGGAGATACGCAGTATTTT	CASSLGEGDTQYF
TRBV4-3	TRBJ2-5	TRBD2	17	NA	TGCGCCAGCAGCCCCACTGGACTAGTTAGGGTTCAAGAGACCCAGTACTTC	CASSPTGLVRVQETQYF
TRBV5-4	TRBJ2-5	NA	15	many	TGTGCCAGCAGCTTGCCCGGGAGCCTGGAAGAGACCCAGTACTTC	CASSLPGSLEETQYF
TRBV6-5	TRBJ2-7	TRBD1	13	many	TGTGCCAGCAGTTACAGGGGGCCCTACGAGCAGTACTTC	CASSYRGPYEQYF
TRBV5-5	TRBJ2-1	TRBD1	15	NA	TGTGCCAGCAGCTTGGCGGGACAGGACCACAATGAGCAGTTCTTC	CASSLAGQDHNEQFF
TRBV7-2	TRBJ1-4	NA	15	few	TGTGCCAGCAGCCCATCACAAGCAACTAATGAAAAACTGTTTTTT	CASSPSQATNEKLFF
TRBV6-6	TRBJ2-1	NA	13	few	TGTGCCAGCAGTTCCCTGGGGGCTAGTGAGCAGTTCTTC	CASSSLGASEQFF
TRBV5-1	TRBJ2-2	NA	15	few	TGCGCCAGCAGCTTGGGGTTGGGCCCCACCGGGGAGCTGTTTTTT	CASSLGLGPTGELFF
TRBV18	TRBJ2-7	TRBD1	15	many	TGTGCCAGCTCACCATCGGGACAGGGGGCCAACGAGCAGTACTTC	CASSPSGQGANEQYF
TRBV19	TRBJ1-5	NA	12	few	TGTGCCAGACCCGAACAGGGTCAGCCCCAGCATTTT	CARPEQGQPQHF
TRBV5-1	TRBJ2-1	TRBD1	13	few	TGCGCCAGCATGTGGACAGGGGGCAATGAGCAGTTCTTC	CASMWTGGNEQFF
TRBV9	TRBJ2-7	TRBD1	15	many	TGTGCCAGCAGCAAGACAGGGTCGAGCTCCTACGAGCAGTACTTC	CASSKTGSSSYEQYF
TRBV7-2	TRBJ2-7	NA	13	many	TGTGCCAGCAGCCGAGACGACATCTACGAGCAGTACTTC	CASSRDDIYEQYF
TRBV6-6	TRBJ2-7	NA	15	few	TGTGCCAGCAGTTACTCGAGGAGAGGGTCGGACGAGCAGTACTTC	CASSYSRRGSDEQYF
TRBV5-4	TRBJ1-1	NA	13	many	TGTGCCAGCATCGAAACAGGGTACACTGAAGCTTTCTTT	CASIETGYTEAFF
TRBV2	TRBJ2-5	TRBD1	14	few	TGTGCCAGCAGTGCCGGGACAGACACAGAGACCCAGTACTTC	CASSAGTDTETQYF
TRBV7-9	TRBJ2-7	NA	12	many	TGTGCCAGCAGCACACAGGGACACGAGCAGTACTTC	CASSTQGHEQYF
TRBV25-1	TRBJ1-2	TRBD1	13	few	TGTGCCAGTGGCCAGGGGAACAGGGGTGGCTACACCTTC	CASGQGNRGGYTF
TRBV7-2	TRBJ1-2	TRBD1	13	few	TGTGCCAGCAGCCCACTGGGACAGGGAGGCTACACCTTC	CASSPLGQGGYTF
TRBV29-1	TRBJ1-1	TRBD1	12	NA	TGCAGCGGGGGACAGATGAACACTGAAGCTTTCTTT	CSGGQMNTEAFF